The T cell receptor (beta chain) described here comes from a study of beta chain features in type 1 diabetes (dated by TCRdb to the late 2010s). Study-wide context: No differences in mean age, gender distribution, total cell number or subset yield were found between patients and healthy donors. Across all samples, some 110,000,000 sorted cells were examined, and cell number per subset correlated strongly with RNA yield. The study compared the TCRB repertoires of sorted circulating CD4+ T cell subsets in recently diagnosed type 1 diabetes patients with those in matched healthy donors. Regulatory and stem cell-like memory subsets were obtained from only 8 patients and roughly 8 healthy donors, while naive and central memory subsets were obtained from all 28 donors. Overall study results and their limits: At VDJ recombination sites, patients with type 1 diabetes made fewer insertions and deleted more nucleotides, a pattern implying thymic rearrangement abnormalities. Shorter templates might be favored by PCR, yet because patient and control samples were amplified and corrected together, any such skew would affect both groups equally. Naive, central memory and regulatory TCRB repertoires appeared to be more similar among patients than among healthy donors. Sequencing cDNA rather than genomic DNA could over-represent highly expressing activated cells, although activation and CD3 levels did not differ between groups. Because small numbers of individuals were included in the HLA sub-analyses, any influence of HLA type on TCRB rearrangement was left unresolved. Type 1 diabetes patients showed a moderate but significant shortening of TCRB CDR3 length in all four CD4+ subsets.

Each donor gave one peripheral blood draw, roughly 0.12 L on average, collected into heparinised tubes. A BD FACSAria II was used to sort naive, central memory, regulatory and stem cell-like memory CD4+ T cells with a panel that included CD45RO, CCR7, CD25, CD127, CD95 and CD27. Purity was above 98% for every sorted population. PBMCs were isolated immediately by Lymphoprep density gradient centrifugation and stained directly without culture. To minimize batch effects, samples were stained and sorted in pairs, one healthy donor with one patient per experiment. V lost 5 bases and J lost 3 bases; the stretch between them is 10 bases long. Taken from the germline V gene (reference sequence), the CDR1 and CDR2 loops are LNHDA and SQIVND. The CDR3 contains 13 residues, cysteine and phenylalanine counted. Only the CDR3 region is kept as DNA, spanning 39 bases read in frame from base 1. About this clone: Its antigen is unknown. Qualities for individual bases were not recorded, and no much larger clone is one base off.

The entire isolated RNA was reverse transcribed using the High Capacity cDNA Reverse Transcription Kit, and thus expressed TCRB transcripts were sequenced. Survey-depth immunoSEQ sequencing was performed on stem cell-like memory T cell samples, with an average of roughly 1 million total reads per sample. After sorted cells were lysed in RLT buffer, RNA was extracted with DNase-treated RNeasy Micro or Mini kits, with the choice depending on cell number. Each cell subset was processed on its own to prevent cross-contamination, while patient and healthy donor samples were processed together. The immunoSEQ multiplex PCR was used to amplify TCRB sequences from cDNA, generating 87-bp fragments that spanned the CDR3 region. The amplicons were sequenced using the Illumina HiSeq platform. From the authors' description of their analysis: PCR bias was corrected computationally using synthetic template baselines, and reads within Hamming distance 2 were collapsed, with unmergeable singletons discarded. Reads were aligned against IMGT to assign V, D and J genes, CDR3 length and insertions or deletions at six rearrangement sites. Clonotype counts were normalized to sorted cell number within each subset before computing true diversity and Gini coefficients with the tcR R package. Repertoire sharing was quantified using the overlap coefficient calculated on TCRB nucleotide sequences. Here the immuneACCESS table is served through TCRdb, limited to in-frame sequences with V and J called. Missing clones are a known gap in these copies; in checked studies unresolved V genes cover under half, and the rest lacks a known reason. V, J and clone size derive from that table, while D and trimming were established from the DNA sequence. The sample contains approximately 84,000 clones, 25% to 35% of them found a single time. The top ten clones comprise 0.4% to 0.45% of the sample.

The sequence is built from TRBV19 and TRBJ1-2; 6 matching bases give a weak D call of TRBD1. Source material: stem cell memory CD4+ T cells from blood. What the cell subset or site label conveys for this sample: stem cell-like memory CD4+ T cells. The sequence came from a woman under 30 in good health. The encoded CDR3 is CASSPGQDYGYTF. The sequenced DNA is TGTGCCAGTAGTCCGGGACAAGACTATGGCTACACCTTC.